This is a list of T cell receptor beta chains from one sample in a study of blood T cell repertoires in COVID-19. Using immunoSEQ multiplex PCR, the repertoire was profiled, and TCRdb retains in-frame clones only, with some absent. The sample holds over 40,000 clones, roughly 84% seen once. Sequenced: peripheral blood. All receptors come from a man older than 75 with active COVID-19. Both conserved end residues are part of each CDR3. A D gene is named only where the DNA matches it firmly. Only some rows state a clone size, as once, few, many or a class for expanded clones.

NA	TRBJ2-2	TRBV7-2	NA	CASSLNGPGELFF	TGTGCCAGCAGCTTAAACGGTCCCGGGGAGCTGTTTTTT
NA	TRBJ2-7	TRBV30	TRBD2	CAWSVPPGRAFYEQYF	TGTGCCTGGAGTGTCCCACCCGGGAGGGCCTTTTACGAGCAGTACTTC
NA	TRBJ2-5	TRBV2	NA	CASKGGQETQYF	TGTGCCAGCAAAGGAGGCCAAGAGACCCAGTACTTC
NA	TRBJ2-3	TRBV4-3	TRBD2	CASSQVQRDTDTQYF	TGCGCCAGCAGCCAAGTGCAGCGGGACACAGATACGCAGTATTTT
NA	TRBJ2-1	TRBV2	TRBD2	CASSGTSGMGGEQFF	TGTGCCAGCAGCGGGACTAGCGGGATGGGGGGTGAGCAGTTCTTC
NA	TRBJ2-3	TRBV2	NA	CASSELAGMADTQYF	TGTGCCAGCAGTGAATTGGCGGGAATGGCAGATACGCAGTATTTT
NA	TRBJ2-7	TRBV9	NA	CASSSSTGSYEQYF	TGTGCCAGCAGCTCCTCCACGGGTTCCTACGAGCAGTACTTC
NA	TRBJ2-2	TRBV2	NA	CASSYSGDSNTGELFF	TGTGCCAGCAGTTATAGTGGGGACTCGAACACCGGGGAGCTGTTTTTT
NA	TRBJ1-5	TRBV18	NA	CASSPDRNQPQHF	TGTGCCAGCTCACCAGACAGAAATCAGCCCCAGCATTTT
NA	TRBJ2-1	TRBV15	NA	CATSRESPITGTLNEQFF	TGTGCCACCAGCAGAGAGAGCCCCATCACAGGTACTCTTAATGAGCAGTTCTTC
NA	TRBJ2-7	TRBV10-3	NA	CAISGGDNTNYEQYF	TGTGCCATCAGTGGGGGAGACAACACAAACTACGAGCAGTACTTC
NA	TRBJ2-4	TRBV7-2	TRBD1	CASSFAQGVGNIQYF	TGTGCCAGCAGCTTCGCCCAGGGGGTGGGAAACATTCAGTACTTC
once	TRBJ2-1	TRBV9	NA	CASSPMSSGYNEQFF	TGTGCCAGCAGCCCCATGAGCTCGGGCTACAATGAGCAGTTCTTC
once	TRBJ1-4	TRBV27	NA	CASSRGGSNEKLFF	TGTGCCAGCAGCCGAGGAGGGTCTAATGAAAAACTGTTTTTT
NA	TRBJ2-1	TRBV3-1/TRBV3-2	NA	CASSQDTLANEQFF	TGTGCCAGCAGCCAAGATACCCTAGCCAATGAGCAGTTCTTC
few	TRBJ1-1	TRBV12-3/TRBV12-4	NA	CASSPSGSTEAFF	TGTGCCAGCAGTCCGTCCGGGTCCACTGAAGCTTTCTTT
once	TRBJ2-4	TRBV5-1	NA	CASSLGQRIAKNIQYF	TGCGCCAGCAGCTTGGGACAGAGAATAGCCAAAAACATTCAGTACTTC
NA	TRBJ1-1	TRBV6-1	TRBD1	CASSWNDRDTEAFF	TGTGCCAGCAGTTGGAACGACAGGGACACTGAAGCTTTCTTT
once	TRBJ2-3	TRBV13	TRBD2	CASSLGTSGVVHTDTQYF	TGTGCCAGCAGCCTCGGGACTAGCGGGGTCGTTCACACAGATACGCAGTATTTT
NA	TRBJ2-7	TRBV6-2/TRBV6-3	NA	CASIPRVQRSSYEQYF	TGTGCCAGCATCCCGCGGGTGCAGCGGAGCTCCTACGAGCAGTACTTC
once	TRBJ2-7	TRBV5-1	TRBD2	CASSRGGGTDEQYF	TGCGCCAGCAGCCGGGGCGGGGGTACCGACGAGCAGTACTTC
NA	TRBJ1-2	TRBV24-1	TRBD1	CATSDPRTGYGYTF	TGTGCCACCAGTGACCCCCGGACAGGGTACGGCTACACCTTC
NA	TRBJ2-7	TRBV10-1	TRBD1	CASSHGTGAEQYF	TGCGCCAGCAGTCATGGGACAGGGGCCGAGCAGTACTTC
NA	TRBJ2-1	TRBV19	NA	CASTPEGVYKADNEQFF	TGTGCCAGTACTCCCGAGGGGGTTTATAAGGCAGACAATGAGCAGTTCTTC
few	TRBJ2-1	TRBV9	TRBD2	CASSVSYLRLAGDPRNEQFF	TGTGCCAGCAGCGTATCATACCTCCGACTAGCGGGAGACCCGCGGAATGAGCAGTTCTTC
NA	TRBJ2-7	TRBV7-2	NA	CASSLAAGDPYEQYF	TGTGCCAGCAGCTTAGCAGCGGGTGACCCCTACGAGCAGTACTTC
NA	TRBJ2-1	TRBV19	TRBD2	CASKRGGLAGDNEQFF	TGTGCCAGTAAGAGGGGAGGACTAGCGGGGGACAATGAGCAGTTCTTC
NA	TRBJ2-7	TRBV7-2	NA	CASSLRFYEQYF	TGTGCCAGCAGCCTTAGATTCTACGAGCAGTACTTC